Presented here are 25 T cell receptor beta chains from one specimen sequenced in a study of beta chain features in type 1 diabetes. Isolated RNA was reverse transcribed in full, so expressed TCRB transcripts were sequenced. Data came from immunoSEQ multiplex PCR; TCRdb stores just in-frame clones and leaves some out. The table shows about 470,000 clones, with approximately 31% occurring only once. Input material: naive CD4+ T cells from blood. These receptors were obtained from a man between 18 and 35 years old in good health.

The chain is built from TRBV9 and TRBJ2-3; weak D call: TRBD1 (6 bases). The CDR3 length is 16 residues. V was cut by 4 bases and J by 0 bases, with 15 bases left in between. Looked up from germline, CDR1 is SGDLS and CDR2 is YYNGEE. CDR3 nucleotide sequence: TGTGCCAGCAGCACAACCGGGACATTTAGCACAGATACGCAGTATTTT. Its translation: CASSTTGTFSTDTQYF.

This chain uses TRBV18 with TRBJ2-5, with D perhaps matching TRBD2 (6 bases). CDR1 and CDR2 (germline): KGHSH, LQKENI. Between the trimmed V and J ends, which lost 6 bases and 4 bases, there was a span of 15 bases. CDR3 size: 14 residues. CDR3 DNA: TGTGCCAGCTCTCCCGAGGAGGGTGGAGAGACCCAGTACTTC. Amino acids: CASSPEEGGETQYF.

Only one count was recorded for this clone. V usage is TRBV5-4 and J usage is TRBJ2-3; D remains unclear. This CDR3 is 13 amino acids long. The V gene lost 5 bases and the J gene lost 4 bases, with 11 bases spanning the gap. CDR1 is SGHNT, CDR2 YYREEE, per germline (reference sequence). CDR3 region: CASSRAPPDTQYF. As DNA, the CDR3 is TGTGCCAGCAGTAGGGCCCCTCCAGATACGCAGTATTTT. Full variable domain (outside the CDR3, taken from reference TRBV5-4 and TRBJ2-3): ETGVTQSPTHLIKTRGQQVTLRCSSQSGHNTVSWYQQALGQGPQFIFQYYREEENGRGNFPPRFSGLQFPNYSSELNVNALELDDSALYLCASSRAPPDTQYFGPGTRLTVL.

This clone was counted only a few times. CDR3 loop: CASSNRDGNGKLFF. CDR3 nucleotide sequence: TGTGCCAGCAGCAACCGGGACGGAAACGGAAAACTGTTTTTT. The chain joins TRBV11-1 to TRBJ1-4; perhaps TRBD1 as D (5 bases). The CDR3 totals 14 residues. Deletions cut 5 bases from V and 10 bases from J, with 17 bases between. The germline CDR1 and CDR2 sequences are SGHAT and FQDESV (reference sequence).

V is TRBV30 and J is TRBJ2-1, with 13 bases aligning to TRBD2. Looked up from germline, CDR1 is GTSNPN and CDR2 is SVGIG (reference sequence). With V trimmed by 2 bases and J by 7 bases, 8 bases remained unmatched. The CDR3 contains 16 residues. The CDR3 is CAWSQRLAGGGNEQFF. In nucleotides, the CDR3 is TGTGCCTGGAGTCAGAGACTAGCGGGAGGCGGAAATGAGCAGTTCTTC.

About this clone: The sample carries other DNA sequences with the same CDR3. The chain joins TRBV18 to TRBJ2-7; no firm D call. Germline loops: CDR1 KGHSH, CDR2 LQKENI. The V and J ends lost 2 bases and 4 bases respectively, with 6 bases between them. This CDR3 region has 12 residues. The CDR3 DNA reads TGTGCCAGCTCACCAGCCGGGTACGAGCAGTACTTC. It codes for CASSPAGYEQYF.

This chain joins TRBV30 and TRBJ1-3; no reliable D call. CDR1 is GTSNPN, CDR2 SVGIG, per germline (reference sequence). Trimming removed 3 bases from V and 7 bases from J, with 16 bases in between. The CDR3 covers 14 residues. CDR3 in DNA: TGTGCCTGGAGAACGGAAGGTCTGGGGAACACCATATATTTT. Residues: CAWRTEGLGNTIYF.

The genes are TRBV7-9 and TRBJ1-2; D is possibly TRBD1 (6 bases). Germline V gene sequence: CDR1 SEHNR, CDR2 FQNEAQ (reference sequence). Deletions cut 6 bases from V and 8 bases from J, with 25 bases between. The CDR3 is 16 residues long. CDR3 residues: CASRSRLAGEFGGYTF. In DNA, the CDR3 is TGTGCCAGCAGATCCCGGCTGGCAGGGGAATTCGGCGGCTACACCTTC.

The chain recombines TRBV14 with TRBJ1-3, with a weak D call TRBD1 (5 bases). V gave up 6 bases and J gave up 4 bases, with 7 bases separating them. Germline CDR1 reads SGHDN; CDR2 reads FVKESK. This CDR3 has 12 residues. The DNA of the CDR3 is TGTGCCAGCAGTCGACAGGGAAACACCATATATTTT. This translates into CASSRQGNTIYF.

The chain joins TRBV7-8 to TRBJ2-1; tentative D call: TRBD1 (5 bases). This CDR3 is 15 amino acids long. CDR1 is SGHVS and CDR2 is FQNEAQ in the germline V gene. Trimming removed 5 bases at V and 1 base at J, with 12 bases between. The CDR3 sequence is CASSPKRQSYNEQFF. CDR3 DNA: TGTGCCAGCAGCCCGAAGCGACAGTCCTACAATGAGCAGTTCTTC.

The chain is built from TRBV15 and TRBJ2-5; TRBD2 agrees at 7 bases. Germline values: CDR1 LNHNV, CDR2 YYDKDF (reference sequence). There are 16 residues in the CDR3. J lost 3 bases, V lost 5 bases, and 12 bases had no gene match. CDR3 DNA: TGTGCCACCAGCGGAAAGCGGGATTTCGGCGAAGAGACCCAGTACTTC. Translation: CATSGKRDFGEETQYF.

This chain links TRBV18 with TRBJ1-1; no clear D. Germline loops: CDR1 KGHSH, CDR2 LQKENI. The CDR3 loop spans 14 amino acids. V gave up 4 bases and J gave up 4 bases, with 13 bases separating them. This CDR3 reads CASSLYRGSTEAFF. CDR3 coding DNA: TGTGCCAGCTCACTCTACAGAGGAAGCACTGAAGCTTTCTTT.

J is TRBJ2-3 and V is TRBV2; unclear D gene. Germline CDR1 is SNHLY and CDR2 is FYNNEI. Trimming took 5 bases from V and 2 from J, leaving 14 bases between them. This CDR3 region has 15 residues. CDR3 in DNA: TGTGCCAGCAGTTCCCAGCTTGTGCCCACAGATACGCAGTATTTT. Translating gives CASSSQLVPTDTQYF.

This clone was detected only a few times. This chain links TRBV9 with TRBJ2-1, with 9 bases that match TRBD2. Germline loops: CDR1 SGDLS, CDR2 YYNGEE. The V and J ends lost 4 bases and 7 bases, in that order; junction bases with no gene match: 15. This CDR3 region has 17 residues. Written as DNA, the CDR3 is TGTGCCAGCAGCTCCCGAAGGAGAGCGGGAGGAAATAATGAGCAGTTCTTC. Its protein product is CASSSRRRAGGNNEQFF.

The V call is TRBV6-6, the J call TRBJ2-7; 9 bases map to TRBD2. Germline V gives CDR1 MNHNY, CDR2 SVGAGI (reference sequence). With V trimmed by 2 bases and J by 6 bases, 2 bases remained unmatched. The CDR3 runs 13 residues. CDR3: CASSYQREVEQYF. CDR3 bases: TGTGCCAGCAGTTACCAGCGGGAGGTCGAGCAGTACTTC.

This chain uses TRBV15 with TRBJ1-5, with 8 bases fitting TRBD1. V shed 2 bases, J shed 6 bases, and the junction held 6 bases outside the gene matches. Germline V CDR1 and CDR2: LNHNV, YYDKDF (reference sequence). This CDR3 is built from 15 residues. The CDR3 DNA follows: TGTGCCACCAGCAGATTTCAGGGGGCCGGTCAGCCCCAGCATTTT. Translated: CATSRFQGAGQPQHF. The full variable domain, completed using reference TRBV15 and TRBJ1-5, is DAMVIQNPRYQVTQFGKPVTLSCSQTLNHNVMYWYQQKSSQAPKLLFHYYDKDFNNEADTPDNFQSRRPNTSFCFLDIRSPGLGDTAMYLCATSRFQGAGQPQHFGDGTRLSIL.

The chain is built from TRBV27 and TRBJ2-5; maybe TRBD1 (5 bases). The V gene lost 6 bases and the J gene lost 5 bases, with 16 bases spanning the gap. The CDR3 has 14 amino acids. Per germline, CDR1 MNHEY and CDR2 SMNVEV (reference sequence). The CDR3 DNA follows: TGTGCCAGCAGACTAAGTGGGGCCGGGGAGACCCAGTACTTC. Translating it yields CASRLSGAGETQYF.

This clone appeared a few times. The chain joins TRBV18 to TRBJ2-1; D call uncertain. V was pared by 0 bases and J by 8 bases, with 8 bases between. Per the germline V gene, CDR1 is KGHSH and CDR2 is LQKENI. The CDR3 is 13 amino acids. The CDR3 is CASSPPSHDEQFF. DNA of the CDR3: TGTGCCAGCTCACCACCATCGCACGATGAGCAGTTCTTC.

J is TRBJ1-1 and V is TRBV30; possibly TRBD1 for D (5 bases). Germline CDR1 and CDR2: GTSNPN and SVGIG (reference sequence). This CDR3 comprises 17 residues. The V and J ends lost 2 bases and 4 bases respectively, with 23 bases between them. Here the CDR3 reads CAWSPAGTRGLITEAFF. The CDR3 DNA reads as TGTGCCTGGAGTCCTGCCGGGACGAGAGGCCTCATCACTGAAGCTTTCTTT.

The rearrangement joins TRBV7-9 to TRBJ2-1; 11 positions agree with TRBD2. Germline V gene lookup returns CDR1 SEHNR and CDR2 FQNEAQ (reference sequence). The CDR3 covers 16 residues. With V trimmed by 1 base and J by 8 bases, 7 bases remained unmatched. The CDR3 region has the DNA TGTGCCAGCAGCTTAGTTAGGACTAGCGGGCACCATGAGCAGTTCTTC. It encodes CASSLVRTSGHHEQFF. The variable domain in full, completed from reference TRBV7-9 and TRBJ2-1, reads DTGVSQNPRHKITKRGQNVTFRCDPISEHNRLYWYRQTLGQGPEFLTYFQNEAQLEKSRLLSDRFSAERPKGSFSTLEIQRTEQGDSAMYLCASSLVRTSGHHEQFFGPGTRLTVL.

This rearrangement joins TRBV5-1 to TRBJ2-5, with TRBD1 matching 8 bases. The germline gives CDR1 SGHRS, CDR2 YFSETQ. This CDR3 is built from 16 residues. V gave up 5 bases and J gave up 5 bases; unmatched junction bases: 14. DNA of the CDR3: TGCGCCAGCAGTTTGACCGGGACAGGTGGGGCGGAGACCCAGTACTTC. This sequence encodes CASSLTGTGGAETQYF.

This clone was seen a handful of times. The J gene is TRBJ2-7, the V gene TRBV29-1; 12 positions match TRBD1. The CDR3 runs 15 residues. Losses at the gene ends were 1 base for V and 4 bases for J; bases not matched to a gene: 5. Germline loops: CDR1 SQVTM, CDR2 ANQGSEA. CDR3 in DNA: TGCAGCGTTGAAGCGGGGACAGGGGGCACGTACGAGCAGTACTTC. This sequence encodes CSVEAGTGGTYEQYF.

This clone was observed a few times. This same CDR3 is encoded by further DNA sequences in the sample. V usage is TRBV30 and J usage is TRBJ1-1; a possible D gene is TRBD1 (6 bases). V lost 3 bases, J lost 3 bases, and 8 bases lay in between. CDR3 size: 12 residues. Germline assignment: CDR1 GTSNPN and CDR2 SVGIG (reference sequence). This CDR3 is CAWRQGYTEAFF. For the CDR3, the DNA is TGTGCCTGGAGACAGGGATACACTGAAGCTTTCTTT. Based on the CDR3 plus reference TRBV30 and TRBJ1-1, the full variable domain is SQTIHQWPATLVQPVGSPLSLECTVEGTSNPNLYWYRQAAGRGLQLLFYSVGIGQISSEVPQNLSASRPQDRQFILSSKKLLLSDSGFYLCAWRQGYTEAFFGQGTRLTVV.

This clone was found a few times. V is TRBV5-4 and J is TRBJ1-2; no firm D call. The germline CDR1 and CDR2 sequences are SGHNT and YYREEE (reference sequence). This CDR3 has 12 amino acids. Trimming cost V 4 bases and J 5 bases, with 9 bases left between them. The CDR3 loop reads CASSIDQYGYTF. The CDR3 nucleotides are TGTGCCAGCAGCATCGACCAATATGGCTACACCTTC. Full variable domain (rest looked up from reference TRBV5-4 and TRBJ1-2): ETGVTQSPTHLIKTRGQQVTLRCSSQSGHNTVSWYQQALGQGPQFIFQYYREEENGRGNFPPRFSGLQFPNYSSELNVNALELDDSALYLCASSIDQYGYTFGSGTRLTVV.

The genes are TRBV2 and TRBJ1-2; no firm D call. The CDR3 has 15 amino acids. Trimming cost V 7 bases and J 3 bases, with 18 bases left between them. Germline CDR1 is SNHLY and CDR2 is FYNNEI. CDR3 in DNA: TGTGCCAGCACCCGACCGGGTGGAGGTTACTATGGCTACACCTTC. Encoded protein: CASTRPGGGYYGYTF.